The clone carrying this TCR beta chain was seen many times. Its antigen is unidentified. This sample stems from a study of T cell repertoires in cytomegalovirus infection. General study points: HLA-C-restricted CMV-specific TCR beta clonotypes were dominant in the ex vivo response. Cumulated frequencies of public TCR beta families served to identify carriers of CMV plus the relevant HLA.

TCRdb analysed the reads with MiXCR anew, one entry per CDR3 protein. The sample has hundreds of thousands of distinct CDR3 sequences, 20% to 25% seen once; the top ten hold less than 9.5%. Germline values: CDR1 SGHTA, CDR2 FQGNSA. V lost 7 bases to trimming and J lost 2 bases; unmatched junction nucleotides: 7. The CDR3 contains 15 residues. The chain recombines TRBV7-2 with TRBJ2-3, with 9 bases that match TRBD2. This TCR came from a human donor in good health (CMV status not recorded). Some clones in this sample may be carry-over from other donors' samples. The sequenced sample consisted of CD8+ T cells from PBMCs. CDR3 in DNA: TGTGCCAGCAACATAGCGGGGGCCTTCACAGATACGCAGTATTTT. As protein: CASNIAGAFTDTQYF.